These 23 T cell receptor beta chains originate from one sample sequenced in a study of T cells after yellow fever vaccination. TCRdb reprocessed the 5' RACE reads with MiXCR, giving one entry per CDR3 protein. In the table there are about 340,000 distinct CDR3 sequences, roughly 9.4% of which are singletons. Sequencing used PBMCs, obtained on the day of the first yellow fever vaccination. These receptors all come from a man aged 18 to 35 who received the YFV17D yellow fever vaccine.

The sample holds a few counts of this clonotype. The chain has TRBV5-1 and TRBJ2-1, with 15 bases matching TRBD2. V gave up 3 bases and J gave up 4 bases; unmatched junction bases: 5. This CDR3 has 17 residues. CDR1 is SGHRS, CDR2 YFSETQ, per germline. The CDR3 DNA reads TGCGCCAGCAGCTCGGGACTAGCGGGGGGTCTTTACAATGAGCAGTTCTTC. This encodes CASSSGLAGGLYNEQFF.

This clonotype was seen only a few times. V and J are TRBV7-2 and TRBJ2-5; no firm D call. From germline, CDR1 is SGHTA and CDR2 FQGNSA. Trimming took off 3 bases at V and 2 bases at J, with 7 bases between the two ends. CDR3 length: 13 residues. CDR3 DNA sequence: TGTGCCAGCAGCTTCACCGTGCAAGAGACCCAGTACTTC. It encodes CASSFTVQETQYF.

This clonotype was seen only a few times. This sequence joins TRBV5-1 and TRBJ1-2, with D possibly TRBD1 on 6 matching bases. V gave up 0 bases and J gave up 5 bases, with 14 bases separating them. The CDR3 spans 15 residues. Per germline, CDR1 SGHRS and CDR2 YFSETQ. The CDR3 here is CASSLDTGIIYGYTF. CDR3 nucleotide sequence: TGCGCCAGCAGCTTGGATACAGGGATCATATATGGCTACACCTTC.

This clonotype has more than one count but fewer than ten. This sequence joins TRBV20-1 and TRBJ2-5, with D perhaps matching TRBD2 (5 bases). The CDR3 runs 12 residues. The germline V gene encodes CDR1 DFQATT and CDR2 SNEGSKA (reference sequence). Trimming stripped 8 bases from V and 6 bases from J, with 16 bases between. The CDR3 reads CSYRDAMKTQYF. CDR3 sequence (DNA): TGCAGTTATCGGGATGCTATGAAGACCCAGTACTTC.

There are a few counts of this clonotype. The V call is TRBV7-9, the J call TRBJ2-6, with TRBD1 as a possible D gene (5 bases). The CDR3 totals 12 residues. From germline, CDR1 is SEHNR and CDR2 FQNEAQ (reference sequence). V lost 11 bases and J 4 bases, leaving 9 bases between the germline ends. Here the CDR3 reads CAGRTGANVLTF. The CDR3 DNA reads as TGTGCCGGTAGGACAGGGGCCAACGTCCTGACTTTC.

The genes are TRBV11-2 and TRBJ2-7; no reliable D call. V was shortened by 5 bases and J by 3 bases, with 17 bases between the two germline ends. The CDR3 is made up of 15 amino acids. Germline V lookup: CDR1 SGHAT, CDR2 FQNNGV. CDR3 DNA: TGTGCCAGCAGCACCTTAGGGTTGACTGGCTACGAGCAGTACTTC. This encodes CASSTLGLTGYEQYF.

A few counts support this clonotype. The V and J genes are TRBV9 and TRBJ2-5, with D unresolved. Trimming took 0 bases from V and 5 from J, leaving 14 bases between them. The CDR3 loop spans 15 amino acids. Germline V gene data show CDR1 as SGDLS and CDR2 as YYNGEE. The CDR3 sequence: CASSVAGLGWETQYF. The CDR3 region has the DNA TGTGCCAGCAGCGTAGCCGGGTTAGGGTGGGAGACCCAGTACTTC. Drawing the rest from reference TRBV9 and TRBJ2-5, the complete variable domain is DSGVTQTPKHLITATGQRVTLRCSPRSGDLSVYWYQQSLDQGLQFLIQYYNGEERAKGNILERFSAQQFPDLHSELNLSSLELGDSALYFCASSVAGLGWETQYFGPGTRLLVL.

This clonotype was counted a few times. This chain links TRBV4-1 with TRBJ1-5; D is undetermined. The length of the CDR3 is 14 residues. V dropped 0 bases and J dropped 7 bases, with 10 bases sitting between them. Per germline, CDR1 MGHRA and CDR2 YSYEKL. The CDR3 nucleotides read TGCGCCAGCAGCCAAGAGGGAAGTGGGCAGCCCCAGCATTTT. Its protein is CASSQEGSGQPQHF.

This clonotype was observed a handful of times. The J gene is TRBJ2-1, the V gene TRBV10-3; a possible D gene is TRBD2 (5 bases). V was pared by 1 base and J by 10 bases, with 11 bases between. The CDR3 is 13 residues long. Per germline, CDR1 ENHRY and CDR2 SYGVKD. CDR3 coding DNA: TGTGCCATCAGTGAGTGGGAGCGCCGGGAGCAGTTCTTC. It yields the protein CAISEWERREQFF.

This clonotype was seen at least ten times. The V call is TRBV3-1, the J call TRBJ2-1; 7 nucleotides agree with TRBD1. This CDR3 is built from 17 residues. Trimming cost V 0 bases and J 2 bases; bases outside gene matches: 7. The germline V gene has CDR1 LGHDT and CDR2 YNNKEL (reference sequence). The chain's CDR3 is CASSQDLGTVAYNEQFF. Here the CDR3 DNA reads TGTGCCAGCAGCCAAGATCTTGGGACAGTCGCCTACAATGAGCAGTTCTTC.

CDR3 bases: TGCGCCAGCAGCCTTTTTGGTAGGGAAAACTACGAGCAGTACTTC. Its translation: CASSLFGRENYEQYF. This rearrangement joins TRBV4-1 to TRBJ2-7, with D hard to call. The CDR3 extends over 15 amino acids. V lost 4 bases and J 3 bases, leaving 16 bases between the germline ends. Germline V lookup: CDR1 MGHRA, CDR2 YSYEKL.

There are a few counts of this clonotype. The chain carries TRBV4-1 and TRBJ2-5; TRBD1 agrees at 11 bases. The CDR3 is 17 amino acids. The ends lost 0 bases at V and 4 bases at J; junction bases unmatched: 7. Germline V CDR1 and CDR2: MGHRA, YSYEKL. In nucleotides, the CDR3 is TGCGCCAGCAGCCAAGAACCCGGGACAGGGGGAGTAGAGACCCAGTACTTC. Amino acids: CASSQEPGTGGVETQYF.

The J gene is TRBJ1-2, the V gene TRBV6-5, with D maybe TRBD1 (5 bases). The length of the CDR3 is 17 residues. Looked up from germline, CDR1 is MNHEY and CDR2 is SVGAGI. The V gene lost 0 bases and the J gene lost 2 bases, with 16 bases spanning the gap. The CDR3 nucleotides read TGTGCCAGCAGTTACTCGAGTTCGGCCAGGGTAAACTATGGCTACACCTTC. As protein: CASSYSSSARVNYGYTF.

V gene TRBV6-2 or TRBV6-3 combines with J gene TRBJ2-7, with no clear D. Deletions cut 7 bases from V and 3 bases from J, with 10 bases between. The germline V gene encodes CDR1 MNHEY and CDR2 SVGEGT. There are 12 residues in the CDR3. The CDR3 region has the DNA TGTGCCAGCACCCGGTCGGACTACGAGCAGTACTTC. This translates into CASTRSDYEQYF.

This chain uses TRBV28 with TRBJ1-5; D is unresolved. Germline V lookup: CDR1 MDHEN, CDR2 SYDVKM. V dropped 4 bases and J dropped 4 bases, with 14 bases sitting between them. The CDR3 extends over 15 amino acids. Here the CDR3 reads CASSSPKAGNQPQHF. The CDR3 bases are TGTGCCAGCAGTTCCCCCAAAGCGGGAAATCAGCCCCAGCATTTT. Filled out from reference TRBV28 and TRBJ1-5, the complete variable domain reads DVKVTQSSRYLVKRTGEKVFLECVQDMDHENMFWYRQDPGLGLRLIYFSYDVKMKEKGDIPEGYSVSREKKERFSLILESASTNQTSMYLCASSSPKAGNQPQHFGDGTRLSIL.

The V gene is TRBV29-1, the J gene TRBJ1-1; D ambiguous. Trimming pared 7 bases from V and 2 bases from J, leaving 14 bases between. The CDR3 spans 13 residues. Germline loops: CDR1 SQVTM, CDR2 ANQGSEA. CDR3 nucleotide sequence: TGCAGCGCCCGCCCTAACTCCAACACTGAAGCTTTCTTT. It translates to CSARPNSNTEAFF.

This clonotype has a handful of counts. This chain connects TRBV28 to TRBJ2-3; possible D gene TRBD2, 6 bases. CDR3 length: 16 amino acids. The germline V gene encodes CDR1 MDHEN and CDR2 SYDVKM. V lost 4 bases and J 0 bases, leaving 14 bases between the germline ends. The CDR3 is CASSSAAGLSTDTQYF. DNA of the CDR3: TGTGCCAGCAGTTCCGCCGCGGGGTTAAGCACAGATACGCAGTATTTT. Looking up the rest from reference TRBV28 and TRBJ2-3 gives the full variable domain: DVKVTQSSRYLVKRTGEKVFLECVQDMDHENMFWYRQDPGLGLRLIYFSYDVKMKEKGDIPEGYSVSREKKERFSLILESASTNQTSMYLCASSSAAGLSTDTQYFGPGTRLTVL.

This clonotype occurred a few times. The DNA of the CDR3 is TGCGCCAGCAGCTCCCGGGACAGCGAAAAACTGTTTTTT. Translation: CASSSRDSEKLFF. The genes are TRBV5-1 and TRBJ1-4; 7 bases map to TRBD1. After removal of 3 bases from V and 8 bases from J, the junction contained 4 bases not matched to a gene. Germline assignment: CDR1 SGHRS and CDR2 YFSETQ. The CDR3 runs to 13 residues.

This clonotype turned up a few times. The chain links TRBV3-1 to TRBJ2-5; 10 bases are shared with TRBD1. The germline gives CDR1 LGHDT, CDR2 YNNKEL (reference sequence). The CDR3 spans 16 residues. Trimming took 2 bases from V and 3 from J; bases not matched to a gene: 6. CDR3 in DNA: TGTGCCAGCAGCCAAACCCCGGGACAGGGGAAAGAGACCCAGTACTTC. It yields the protein CASSQTPGQGKETQYF.

There are a few counts of this clonotype. The V and J genes are TRBV4-1 and TRBJ2-7; 11 bases match TRBD2. The ends lost 4 bases at V and 5 bases at J; junction bases unmatched: 1. Per germline, CDR1 MGHRA and CDR2 YSYEKL. This CDR3 has 13 residues. CDR3 nucleotide sequence: TGCGCCAGCAGCCCACTAGCGGGGGACGAGCAGTACTTC. Protein sequence: CASSPLAGDEQYF.

The V gene is TRBV10-3, the J gene TRBJ2-3; D is perhaps TRBD1 (5 bases). The germline CDR1 and CDR2 sequences are ENHRY and SYGVKD. Trimming cost V 6 bases and J 6 bases, with 25 bases left between them. There are 17 residues in the CDR3. CDR3: CAIRWGGAASTGDTQYF. The CDR3 DNA follows: TGTGCCATCAGATGGGGTGGGGCAGCTTCCACAGGCGATACGCAGTATTTT.

The chain uses TRBV6-4 and TRBJ1-1; tentatively, D is TRBD1 (5 bases). Germline CDR1 reads MRHNA; CDR2 reads SNTAGT. V was cut by 6 bases and J by 0 bases, with 14 bases left in between. The CDR3 spans 15 residues. The CDR3 coding sequence is TGTGCCAGCAGGGCACATACGGACATGAACACTGAAGCTTTCTTT. It yields the protein CASRAHTDMNTEAFF.

In this sample, this clonotype turned up many times. V and J are TRBV4-1 and TRBJ1-1; D call uncertain. The CDR3 contains 14 residues. Looked up from germline, CDR1 is MGHRA and CDR2 is YSYEKL. Trimming removed 4 bases at V and 0 bases at J, with 9 bases between. The CDR3 here is CASSLLGMNTEAFF. In DNA form, the CDR3 reads TGCGCCAGCAGCCTTCTAGGGATGAACACTGAAGCTTTCTTT.